A single sample gave rise to the 4 T cell receptor beta chains below, sequenced in a study of shared clonotypes between healthy human individuals. The table came from immunoSEQ multiplex PCR; TCRdb's copy has only in-frame clones and leaves some out. The sample holds 2 million to 2.5 million clones, under 97% seen once. The sequenced sample was naive CD4+ T cells sorted from blood. As for subset: CD45RA+ positively selected. The receptors originated from a man between 18 and 35 years old in good health.

The J gene is TRBJ1-1, the V gene TRBV6-5, with 11 positions matching TRBD1. Germline V lookup: CDR1 MNHEY, CDR2 SVGAGI. The CDR3 contains 13 residues. Unmatched junction bases numbered 4, after V lost 8 bases and J lost 5 bases. CDR3 protein: CASGQGARTEAFF. CDR3 DNA sequence: TGTGCCAGCGGACAGGGGGCTAGGACTGAAGCTTTCTTT.

This chain joins TRBV9 and TRBJ2-7; D possibly matches TRBD1 or TRBD2 (5 bases each). CDR1 is SGDLS and CDR2 is YYNGEE in the germline V gene. Trimming shortened V by 3 bases and J by 11 bases, and 21 bases separated the two germline ends. The CDR3 has 14 amino acids. DNA for the CDR3: TGTGCCAGCAGCGAGAGAGGGACGGAGCCTAAGAAGTACTTC. Its translation is CASSERGTEPKKYF.

This chain uses TRBV28 with TRBJ2-3, with no clear D. This CDR3 is built from 14 residues. Trimming removed 10 bases from V and 1 base from J, with 15 bases in between. Germline loops: CDR1 MDHEN, CDR2 SYDVKM. CDR3 residues: CAILWLRGTDTQYF. The CDR3 coding sequence is TGTGCCATCCTTTGGCTTAGGGGCACAGATACGCAGTATTTT.

V gene TRBV7-2 combines with J gene TRBJ1-5; possibly TRBD1 for D (5 bases). Germline V gene sequence: CDR1 SGHTA, CDR2 FQGNSA. CDR3 length equals 15 residues. Trimming removed 3 bases from V and 5 bases from J, with 14 bases in between. As DNA, the CDR3 is TGTGCCAGCAGCTTGGAATCGGGGCCCTATCAGCCCCAGCATTTT. As protein: CASSLESGPYQPQHF.